This T cell receptor beta chain was found in a study of T cells after yellow fever vaccination. In the study overall: The fractions with low cell numbers were processed using SMART-Seq v4 Ultra Low Input.

MiXCR was run by TCRdb on the 5' RACE reads, yielding one entry per CDR3 protein. The data hold some 560,000 distinct CDR3 sequences, with 19% observed a single time. Points from the study as a whole: Within FACS-sorted repertoires, abundant clonotypes contaminating from the bulk population could be present. Clones that expanded after primary vaccination mostly reappeared after the booster (96% CD4, 88% CD8). Shared CD4/CD8 clonotypes were a small share, likely from convergent recombination.

The germline V and J ends were trimmed by 4 bases and 3 bases, with 6 bases remaining between them. The germline V gene encodes CDR1 SQVTM and CDR2 ANQGSEA. The CDR3 consists of 11 residues. As to this clonotype: Its target is not known.

The source was PBMCs, collected 15 days after the yellow fever booster vaccination. The origin of this receptor is a man aged 25 to 40 who received the YFV17D yellow fever vaccine. The chain is built from TRBV29-1 and TRBJ1-1; no reliable D call. As DNA, the CDR3 is TGCAGCGTTGGCGGGCACACTGAAGCTTTCTTT. This codes for CSVGGHTEAFF.